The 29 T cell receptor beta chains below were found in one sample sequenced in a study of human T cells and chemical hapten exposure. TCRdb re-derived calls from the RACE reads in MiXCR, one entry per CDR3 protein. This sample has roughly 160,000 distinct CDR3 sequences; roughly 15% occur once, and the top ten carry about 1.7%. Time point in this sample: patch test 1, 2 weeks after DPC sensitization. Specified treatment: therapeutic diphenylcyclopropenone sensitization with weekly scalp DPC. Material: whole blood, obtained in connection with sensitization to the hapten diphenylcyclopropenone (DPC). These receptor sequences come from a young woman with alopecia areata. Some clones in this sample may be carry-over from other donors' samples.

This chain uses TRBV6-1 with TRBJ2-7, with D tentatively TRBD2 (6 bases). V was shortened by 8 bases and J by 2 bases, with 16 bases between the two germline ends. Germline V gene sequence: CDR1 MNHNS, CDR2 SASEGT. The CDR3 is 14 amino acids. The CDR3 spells CASRTLRGPYEQYF. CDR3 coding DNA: TGTGCCAGCCGTACTTTGCGGGGTCCCTACGAGCAGTACTTC.

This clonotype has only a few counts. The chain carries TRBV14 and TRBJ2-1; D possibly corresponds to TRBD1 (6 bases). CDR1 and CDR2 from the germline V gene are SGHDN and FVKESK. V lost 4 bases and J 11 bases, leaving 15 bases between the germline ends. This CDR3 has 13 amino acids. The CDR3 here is CASSREGELKQFF. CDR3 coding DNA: TGTGCCAGCAGCCGAGAGGGGGAACTCAAGCAGTTCTTC.

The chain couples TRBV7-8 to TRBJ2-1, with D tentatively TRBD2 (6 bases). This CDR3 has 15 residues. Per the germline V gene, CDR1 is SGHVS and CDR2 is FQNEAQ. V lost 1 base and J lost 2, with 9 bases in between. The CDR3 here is CASSLDRETYNEQFF. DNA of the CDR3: TGTGCCAGCAGCTTAGATCGGGAGACCTACAATGAGCAGTTCTTC. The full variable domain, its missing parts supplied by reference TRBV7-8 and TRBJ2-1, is GAGVSQSPRYKVAKRGQDVALRCDPISGHVSLFWYQQALGQGPEFLTYFQNEAQLDKSGLPSDRFFAERPEGSVSTLKIQRTQQEDSAVYLCASSLDRETYNEQFFGPGTRLTVL.

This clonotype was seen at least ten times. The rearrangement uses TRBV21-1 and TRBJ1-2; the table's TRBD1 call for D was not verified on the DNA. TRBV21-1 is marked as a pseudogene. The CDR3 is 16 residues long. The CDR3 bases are TGTGCCAGCAGCAAAGATGGTAGGGGGCGCCGGTATGGCTACACCTTC. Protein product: CASSKDGRGRRYGYTF.

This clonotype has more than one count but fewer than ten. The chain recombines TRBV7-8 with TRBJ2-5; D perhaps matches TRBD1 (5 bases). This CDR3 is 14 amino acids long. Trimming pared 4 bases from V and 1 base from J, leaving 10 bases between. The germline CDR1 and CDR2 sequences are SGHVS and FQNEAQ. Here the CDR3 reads CASSSTEPQETQYF. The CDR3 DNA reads TGTGCCAGCAGCTCGACAGAGCCCCAAGAGACCCAGTACTTC. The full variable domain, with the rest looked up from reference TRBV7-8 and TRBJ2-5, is GAGVSQSPRYKVAKRGQDVALRCDPISGHVSLFWYQQALGQGPEFLTYFQNEAQLDKSGLPSDRFFAERPEGSVSTLKIQRTQQEDSAVYLCASSSTEPQETQYFGPGTRLLVL.

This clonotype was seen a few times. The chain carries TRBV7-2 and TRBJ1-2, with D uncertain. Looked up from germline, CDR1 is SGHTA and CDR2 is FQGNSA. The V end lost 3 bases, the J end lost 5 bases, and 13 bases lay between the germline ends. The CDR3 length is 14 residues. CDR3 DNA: TGTGCCAGCAGCTTCTTCGAGGAGACTTATGGCTACACCTTC. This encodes CASSFFEETYGYTF.

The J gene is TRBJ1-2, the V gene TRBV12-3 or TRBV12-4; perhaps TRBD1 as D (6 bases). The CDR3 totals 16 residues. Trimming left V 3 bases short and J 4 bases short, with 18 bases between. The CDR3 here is CASSLRALGGTYGYTF. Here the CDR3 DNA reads TGTGCCAGCAGTTTGCGTGCGCTGGGGGGCACCTATGGCTACACCTTC.

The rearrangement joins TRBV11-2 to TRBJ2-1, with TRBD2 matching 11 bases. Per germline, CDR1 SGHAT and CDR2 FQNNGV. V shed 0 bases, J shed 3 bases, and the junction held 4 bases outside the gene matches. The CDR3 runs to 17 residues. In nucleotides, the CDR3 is TGTGCCAGCAGCTTAGACCTAGCGGGAGGAAACTACAATGAGCAGTTCTTC. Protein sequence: CASSLDLAGGNYNEQFF.

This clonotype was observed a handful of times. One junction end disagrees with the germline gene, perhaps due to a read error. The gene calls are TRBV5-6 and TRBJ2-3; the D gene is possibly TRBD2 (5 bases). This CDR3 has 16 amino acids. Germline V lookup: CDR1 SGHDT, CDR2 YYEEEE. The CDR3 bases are TGTGCCAGCACCTTGCTACGGGGAATTAGCACAGATACGCAGTATTTT. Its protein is CASTLLRGISTDTQYF.

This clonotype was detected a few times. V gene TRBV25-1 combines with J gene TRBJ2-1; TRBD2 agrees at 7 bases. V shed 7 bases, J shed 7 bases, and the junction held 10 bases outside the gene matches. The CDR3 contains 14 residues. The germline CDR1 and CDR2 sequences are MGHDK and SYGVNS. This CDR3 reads CASISGEVGNEQFF. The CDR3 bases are TGTGCCAGCATCAGCGGGGAAGTTGGGAATGAGCAGTTCTTC.

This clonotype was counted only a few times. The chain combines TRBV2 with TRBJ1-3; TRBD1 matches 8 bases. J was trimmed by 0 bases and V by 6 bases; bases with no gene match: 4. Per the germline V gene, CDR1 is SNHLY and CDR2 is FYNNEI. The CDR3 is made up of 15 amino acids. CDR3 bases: TGTGCCAGCAGCGGACAGGGTTTCTCTGGAAACACCATATATTTT. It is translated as CASSGQGFSGNTIYF.

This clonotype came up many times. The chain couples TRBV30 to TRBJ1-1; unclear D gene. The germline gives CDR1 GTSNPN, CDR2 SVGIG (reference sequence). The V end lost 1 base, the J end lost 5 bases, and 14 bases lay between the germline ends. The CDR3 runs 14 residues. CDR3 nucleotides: TGTGCCTGGAGTGACCGGAGGGTGAGGACTGAAGCTTTCTTT. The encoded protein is CAWSDRRVRTEAFF.

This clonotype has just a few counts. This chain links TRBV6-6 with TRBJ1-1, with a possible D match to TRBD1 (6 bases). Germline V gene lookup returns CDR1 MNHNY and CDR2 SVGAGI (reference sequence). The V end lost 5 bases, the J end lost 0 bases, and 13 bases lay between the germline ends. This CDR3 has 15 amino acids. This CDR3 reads CASSPGGGLNTEAFF. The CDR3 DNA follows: TGTGCCAGCAGTCCCGGCGGGGGGCTGAACACTGAAGCTTTCTTT.

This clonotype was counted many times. CDR3 DNA sequence: TGCAGTGCCACGGAGGGGGTCGAGCAGCCCCAGCATTTT. Translated: CSATEGVEQPQHF. V gene TRBV20-1 combines with J gene TRBJ1-5, with a tentative D call TRBD1 (6 bases). CDR3 length: 13 amino acids. Germline V gene sequence: CDR1 DFQATT, CDR2 SNEGSKA (reference sequence). Trimming took 6 bases from V and 7 from J, leaving 16 bases between them.

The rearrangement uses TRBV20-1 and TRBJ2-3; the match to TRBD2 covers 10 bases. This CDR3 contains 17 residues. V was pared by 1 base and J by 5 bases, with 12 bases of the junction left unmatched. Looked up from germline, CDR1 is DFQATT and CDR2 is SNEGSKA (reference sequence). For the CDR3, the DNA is TGCAGTGCTAGAGCCGAACCACTAGCGGGGTATAAAGATACGCAGTATTTT. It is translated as CSARAEPLAGYKDTQYF.

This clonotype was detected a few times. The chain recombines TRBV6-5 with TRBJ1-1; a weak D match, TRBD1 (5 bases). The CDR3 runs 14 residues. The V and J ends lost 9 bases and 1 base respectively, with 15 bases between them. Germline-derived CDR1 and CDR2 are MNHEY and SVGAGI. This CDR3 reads CARGVTGRNTEAFF. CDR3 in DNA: TGTGCCAGGGGGGTGACGGGACGGAACACTGAAGCTTTCTTT.

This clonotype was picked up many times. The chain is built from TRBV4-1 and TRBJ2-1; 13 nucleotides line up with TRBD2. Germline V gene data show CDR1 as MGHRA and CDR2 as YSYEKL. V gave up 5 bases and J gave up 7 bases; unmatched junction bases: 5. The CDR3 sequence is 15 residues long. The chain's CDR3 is CASSATSGRGNEQFF. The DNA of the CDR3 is TGCGCCAGCAGCGCAACTAGCGGGAGGGGGAATGAGCAGTTCTTC.

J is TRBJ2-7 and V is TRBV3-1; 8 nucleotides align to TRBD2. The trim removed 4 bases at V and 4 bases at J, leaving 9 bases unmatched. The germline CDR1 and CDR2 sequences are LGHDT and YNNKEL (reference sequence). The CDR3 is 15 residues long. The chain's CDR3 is CASSPKAGVGYEQYF. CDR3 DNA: TGTGCCAGCAGCCCGAAAGCGGGAGTGGGATACGAGCAGTACTTC.

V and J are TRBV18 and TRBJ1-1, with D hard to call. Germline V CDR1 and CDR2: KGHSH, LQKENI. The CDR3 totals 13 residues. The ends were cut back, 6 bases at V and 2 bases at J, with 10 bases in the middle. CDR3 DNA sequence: TGTGCCAGCTCTACTAAGAGTAACACTGAAGCTTTCTTT. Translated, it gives CASSTKSNTEAFF. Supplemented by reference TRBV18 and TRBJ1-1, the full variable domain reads NAGVMQNPRHLVRRRGQEARLRCSPMKGHSHVYWYRQLPEEGLKFMVYLQKENIIDESGMPKERFSAEFPKEGPSILRIQQVVRGDSAAYFCASSTKSNTEAFFGQGTRLTVV.

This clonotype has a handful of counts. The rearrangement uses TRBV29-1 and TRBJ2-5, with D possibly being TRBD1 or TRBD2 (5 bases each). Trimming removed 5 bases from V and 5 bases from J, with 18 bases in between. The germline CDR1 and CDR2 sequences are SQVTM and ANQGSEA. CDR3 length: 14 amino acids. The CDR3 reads CSVTGQGVLETQYF. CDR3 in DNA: TGCAGCGTTACCGGGCAGGGAGTATTGGAGACCCAGTACTTC. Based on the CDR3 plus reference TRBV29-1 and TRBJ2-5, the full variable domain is SAVISQKPSRDICQRGTSLTIQCQVDSQVTMMFWYRQQPGQSLTLIATANQGSEATYESGFVIDKFPISRPNLTFSTLTVSNMSPEDSSIYLCSVTGQGVLETQYFGPGTRLLVL.

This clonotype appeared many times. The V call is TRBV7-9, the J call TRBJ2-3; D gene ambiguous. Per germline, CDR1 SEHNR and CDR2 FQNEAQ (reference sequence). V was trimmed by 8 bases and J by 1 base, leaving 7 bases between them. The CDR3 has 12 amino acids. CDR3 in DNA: TGTGCCAGCGCCCAGGGCACAGATACGCAGTATTTT. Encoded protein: CASAQGTDTQYF.

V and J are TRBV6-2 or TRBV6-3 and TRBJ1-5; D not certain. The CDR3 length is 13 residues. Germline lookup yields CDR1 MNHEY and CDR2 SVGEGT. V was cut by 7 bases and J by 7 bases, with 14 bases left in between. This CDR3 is CASTGRLEQPQHF. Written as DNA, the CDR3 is TGTGCCAGCACCGGACGACTGGAACAGCCCCAGCATTTT.

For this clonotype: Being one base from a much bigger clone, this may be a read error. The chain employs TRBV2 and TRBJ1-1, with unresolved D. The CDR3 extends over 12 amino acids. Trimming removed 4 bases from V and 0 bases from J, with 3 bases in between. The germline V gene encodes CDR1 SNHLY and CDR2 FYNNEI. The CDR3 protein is CASSAMNTEAFF. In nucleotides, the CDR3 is TGTGCCAGCAGTGCGATGAACACTGAAGCTTTCTTT.

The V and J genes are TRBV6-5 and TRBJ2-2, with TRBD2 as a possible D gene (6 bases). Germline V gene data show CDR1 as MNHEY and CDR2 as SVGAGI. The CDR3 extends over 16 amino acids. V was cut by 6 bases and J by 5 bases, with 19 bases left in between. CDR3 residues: CASSPPEGRFTGELFF. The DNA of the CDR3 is TGTGCCAGCAGCCCGCCGGAGGGGCGATTTACCGGGGAGCTGTTTTTT.

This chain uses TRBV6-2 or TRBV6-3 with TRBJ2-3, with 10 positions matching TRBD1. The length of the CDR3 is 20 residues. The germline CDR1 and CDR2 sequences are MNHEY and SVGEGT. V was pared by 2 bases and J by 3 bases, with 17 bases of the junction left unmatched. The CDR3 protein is CASSYPAFRDRGQLTDTQYF. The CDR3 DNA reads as TGTGCCAGCAGTTACCCCGCGTTCCGGGACAGGGGTCAGTTAACAGATACGCAGTATTTT.

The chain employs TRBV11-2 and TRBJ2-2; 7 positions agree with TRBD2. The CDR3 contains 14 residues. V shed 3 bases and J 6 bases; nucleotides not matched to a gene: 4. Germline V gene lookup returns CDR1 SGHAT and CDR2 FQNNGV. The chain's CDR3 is CASSFVLASGELFF. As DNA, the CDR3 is TGTGCCAGCAGCTTCGTACTAGCGTCCGGGGAGCTGTTTTTT.

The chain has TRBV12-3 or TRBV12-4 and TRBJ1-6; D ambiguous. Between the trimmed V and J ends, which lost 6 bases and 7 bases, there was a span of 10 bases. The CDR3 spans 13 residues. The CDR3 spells CASRPSQNSPLHF. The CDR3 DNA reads TGTGCCAGCAGACCATCACAGAATTCACCCCTCCACTTT.

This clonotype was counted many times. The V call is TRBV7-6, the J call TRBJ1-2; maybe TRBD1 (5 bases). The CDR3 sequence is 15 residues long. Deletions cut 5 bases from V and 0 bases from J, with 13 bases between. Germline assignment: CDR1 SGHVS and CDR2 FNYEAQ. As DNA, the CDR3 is TGTGCCAGCAGCCCCTCTGGGGCTACTAACTATGGCTACACCTTC. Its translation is CASSPSGATNYGYTF. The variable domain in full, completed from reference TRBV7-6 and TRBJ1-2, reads GAGVSQSPRYKVTKRGQDVALRCDPISGHVSLYWYRQALGQGPEFLTYFNYEAQQDKSGLPNDRFSAERPEGSISTLTIQRTEQRDSAMYRCASSPSGATNYGYTFGSGTRLTVV.

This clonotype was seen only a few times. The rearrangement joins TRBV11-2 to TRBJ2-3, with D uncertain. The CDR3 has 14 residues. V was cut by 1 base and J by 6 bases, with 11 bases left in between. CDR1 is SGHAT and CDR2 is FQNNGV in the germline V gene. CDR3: CASSLGTILDTQYF. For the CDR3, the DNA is TGTGCCAGCAGCTTAGGTACTATCCTGGATACGCAGTATTTT.